Presented here are 32 T cell receptor beta chains from one specimen sequenced in a study of response to subunit inactivated influenza vaccine. TCRdb passed the RT-PCR reads through MiXCR, listing each CDR3 protein once. This table holds 530,000 or so distinct CDR3 sequences, 14% found once. The sample was PBMCs from blood, taken about 13 days after vaccination. The receptors here all came from a man aged 45-60 years who received an inactivated influenza vaccine.

V gene TRBV27 combines with J gene TRBJ2-1; the match to TRBD1 covers 8 bases. The CDR3 spans 16 residues. Per germline, CDR1 MNHEY and CDR2 SMNVEV (reference sequence). V shed 0 bases and J 6 bases; nucleotides not matched to a gene: 7. In nucleotides, the CDR3 is TGTGCCAGCAGTTTATCGGGCAGGGGGCGCCTCAATGAGCAGTTCTTC. As protein: CASSLSGRGRLNEQFF.

The V call is TRBV11-2, the J call TRBJ2-3; unclear D gene. The length of the CDR3 is 12 residues. Between the trimmed V and J ends, which lost 4 bases and 3 bases, there was a span of 5 bases. Germline V gene sequence: CDR1 SGHAT, CDR2 FQNNGV. The CDR3 sequence: CASSSWTDTQYF. The CDR3 DNA reads TGTGCCAGCAGCTCATGGACAGATACGCAGTATTTT.

The sample holds a few counts of this clonotype. Germline and junction disagree at one end, which may indicate a read error. The V call is TRBV5-4, the J call TRBJ1-2; D is perhaps TRBD1 (5 bases). CDR3 size: 15 residues. The V gene's germline CDR1 is SGHNT and CDR2 YYREEE (reference sequence). CDR3 coding DNA: TGTGCCAGCAGCTTGAGTGCAGGGAAAAACTCTGGCTACACCTTC. It specifies CASSLSAGKNSGYTF.

The table lists this clonotype with a few counts. The V call is TRBV11-2, the J call TRBJ2-3; D is uncertain. This CDR3 has 13 amino acids. Germline CDR1 reads SGHAT; CDR2 reads FQNNGV. V gave up 3 bases and J gave up 5 bases, with 9 bases separating them. The CDR3: CASSLILEDTQYF. As DNA, the CDR3 is TGTGCCAGCAGCTTGATCCTGGAAGATACGCAGTATTTT.

This clonotype was seen a handful of times. The chain employs TRBV9 and TRBJ2-3; D unresolved. V was clipped by 2 bases and J by 2 bases, with 9 bases between them. Germline V CDR1 and CDR2: SGDLS, YYNGEE. The CDR3 has 14 residues. CDR3 DNA: TGTGCCAGCAGCGTGGCCAGCGCCACAGATACGCAGTATTTT. This codes for CASSVASATDTQYF.

This clonotype came up a few times. The chain is built from TRBV7-8 and TRBJ1-5, with D maybe TRBD1 (5 bases). V dropped 8 bases and J dropped 0 bases, with 8 bases sitting between them. The CDR3 extends over 13 amino acids. Per the germline V gene, CDR1 is SGHVS and CDR2 is FQNEAQ. The CDR3 nucleotides read TGTGCCAGCTCGGGGACTAGCAATCAGCCCCAGCATTTT. Its protein is CASSGTSNQPQHF.

The V call is TRBV7-3, the J call TRBJ1-5; D may be TRBD1 (6 bases). With 6 bases removed from V and 5 bases from J, the gap between germline ends came to 11 bases. The germline CDR1 and CDR2 sequences are SGHTA and FQGTGA. The CDR3 extends over 13 amino acids. CDR3 nucleotide sequence: TGTGCCAGCAGAAAGGACAGTTATCAGCCCCAGCATTTT. This sequence encodes CASRKDSYQPQHF. Filled out from reference TRBV7-3 and TRBJ1-5, the complete variable domain reads GAGVSQTPSNKVTEKGKYVELRCDPISGHTALYWYRQSLGQGPEFLIYFQGTGAADDSGLPNDRFFAVRPEGSVSTLKIQRTERGDSAVYLCASRKDSYQPQHFGDGTRLSIL.

This clonotype was detected only a few times. This chain uses TRBV15 with TRBJ1-5; TRBD1 might be the D (5 bases). CDR1 and CDR2 (germline): LNHNV, YYDKDF (reference sequence). This CDR3 is 17 amino acids long. Deletions cut 1 base from V and 1 base from J, with 14 bases between. The DNA of the CDR3 is TGTGCCACCAGCAGAGGTTCGACGGGGCACAGCAATCAGCCCCAGCATTTT. This translates into CATSRGSTGHSNQPQHF.

The rearrangement uses TRBV12-3 or TRBV12-4 and TRBJ2-3; D is undetermined. V shed 1 base and J shed 14 bases, with 13 bases lying between them. This CDR3 has 12 amino acids. The CDR3: CASSLVAGPLYF. In DNA form, the CDR3 reads TGTGCCAGCAGTTTAGTGGCAGGTCCGTTGTATTTT.

This clonotype was counted a few times. The chain combines TRBV29-1 with TRBJ1-3; TRBD1 is a possible D gene (5 bases). V shed 3 bases and J shed 0 bases, with 12 bases lying between them. Germline lookup yields CDR1 SQVTM and CDR2 ANQGSEA. The length of the CDR3 is 15 residues. DNA of the CDR3: TGCAGCGTTGAGGGACTGACTCACTCTGGAAACACCATATATTTT. Residues: CSVEGLTHSGNTIYF.

Note on this clonotype: One end of the junction varies from germline; a read error may be responsible. The chain is built from TRBV20-1 and TRBJ2-3; a possible D gene is TRBD1 (7 bases). Germline V gives CDR1 DFQATT, CDR2 SNEGSKA (reference sequence). This CDR3 has 16 amino acids. CDR3 DNA sequence: TGTAGTGCTAACGGACCAGGGGGAGGTGAGAGAGATACGCAGTATTTT. It yields the protein CSANGPGGGERDTQYF.

The chain carries TRBV5-5 and TRBJ1-1; D is unresolved. Trimming pared 3 bases from V and 4 bases from J, leaving 19 bases between. Germline assignment: CDR1 SGHKS and CDR2 YYEKEE (reference sequence). This CDR3 has 16 amino acids. The CDR3 loop reads CASSSLGPGLSTEAFF. DNA of the CDR3: TGTGCCAGCAGCTCACTAGGACCCGGCTTAAGCACTGAAGCTTTCTTT.

This clonotype was detected a few times. The V gene is TRBV7-8, the J gene TRBJ2-1; no clear D. This CDR3 comprises 16 residues. CDR1 and CDR2 from the germline V gene are SGHVS and FQNEAQ. Between the trimmed V and J ends, which lost 5 bases and 0 bases, there was a span of 14 bases. CDR3 sequence reads: CASSTSLESSYNEQFF. In nucleotides, the CDR3 is TGTGCCAGCAGCACCTCCCTAGAGAGCTCCTACAATGAGCAGTTCTTC.

The V call is TRBV4-1, the J call TRBJ2-5; D ambiguous. This CDR3 has 16 residues. The germline gives CDR1 MGHRA, CDR2 YSYEKL. The ends were cut back, 2 bases at V and 0 bases at J, with 13 bases in the middle. The CDR3 spells CASSQPFRRDQETQYF. The DNA for the CDR3 is TGCGCCAGCAGCCAACCCTTCCGCCGGGACCAAGAGACCCAGTACTTC.

The chain has TRBV20-1 and TRBJ2-7; TRBD1 or TRBD2 may be the D gene (5 bases each). V lost 3 bases to trimming and J lost 0 bases, with 9 bases between them. The CDR3 is 13 residues long. The germline gives CDR1 DFQATT, CDR2 SNEGSKA (reference sequence). The CDR3 loop reads CSARGRNSYEQYF. CDR3 sequence (DNA): TGCAGTGCTAGGGGACGGAACTCCTACGAGCAGTACTTC.

The V and J genes are TRBV20-1 and TRBJ2-7, with no clear D. With 3 bases removed from V and 0 bases from J, the gap between germline ends came to 9 bases. Per germline, CDR1 DFQATT and CDR2 SNEGSKA (reference sequence). The CDR3 totals 13 residues. DNA of the CDR3: TGCAGTGCTAGTCGGCCTACCTCCTACGAGCAGTACTTC. It specifies CSASRPTSYEQYF.

This rearrangement joins TRBV29-1 to TRBJ2-3; D perhaps matches TRBD2 (6 bases). V lost 5 bases to trimming and J lost 1 base, with 13 bases between them. Germline V gene lookup returns CDR1 SQVTM and CDR2 ANQGSEA. This CDR3 contains 14 residues. CDR3 in DNA: TGCAGCGTTTTGGCGGGAACGCGCACAGATACGCAGTATTTT. Translation: CSVLAGTRTDTQYF.

J is TRBJ2-5 and V is TRBV6-5; D unclear. This CDR3 is 14 amino acids long. V gave up 4 bases and J gave up 1 base, with 10 bases separating them. CDR1 MNHEY and CDR2 SVGAGI come from the germline V gene. The CDR3 protein is CASSLDLGQETQYF. DNA of the CDR3: TGTGCCAGCAGTTTAGACCTAGGCCAAGAGACCCAGTACTTC.

This clonotype appeared a few times. The V call is TRBV20-1, the J call TRBJ2-1; D gene unclear. Per germline, CDR1 DFQATT and CDR2 SNEGSKA (reference sequence). Trimming stripped 4 bases from V and 2 bases from J, with 9 bases between. This CDR3 has 13 residues. CDR3 DNA sequence: TGCAGTGCTATACCCGGAACCTACAATGAGCAGTTCTTC. Translating gives CSAIPGTYNEQFF.

This clonotype was observed many times. V gene TRBV29-1 combines with J gene TRBJ2-3; D not resolved. The germline CDR1 and CDR2 sequences are SQVTM and ANQGSEA. Trimming pared 2 bases from V and 6 bases from J, leaving 15 bases between. The CDR3 has 14 amino acids. CDR3 bases: TGCAGCGTTGAAAAGGAGTGGGTCATGGATACGCAGTATTTT. Protein: CSVEKEWVMDTQYF.

The chain has TRBV30 and TRBJ1-1; D is possibly TRBD1 (5 bases). V dropped 2 bases and J dropped 3 bases, with 10 bases sitting between them. CDR1 and CDR2 from the germline V gene are GTSNPN and SVGIG (reference sequence). The CDR3 covers 13 residues. The DNA of the CDR3 is TGTGCCTGGAGTAGTACAGGAGACACTGAAGCTTTCTTT. Residues: CAWSSTGDTEAFF.

The chain employs TRBV20-1 and TRBJ2-7; tentative D call: TRBD1 (6 bases). Germline values: CDR1 DFQATT, CDR2 SNEGSKA (reference sequence). Deletions cut 6 bases from V and 1 base from J, with 16 bases between. This CDR3 region has 14 residues. The CDR3: CSATNPGHSYEQYF. Here the CDR3 DNA reads TGCAGTGCAACCAATCCGGGACATTCCTACGAGCAGTACTTC.

The sample holds a few counts of this clonotype. The gene calls are TRBV15 and TRBJ2-2; D remains unclear. The CDR3 loop spans 15 amino acids. The germline gives CDR1 LNHNV, CDR2 YYDKDF (reference sequence). V gave up 1 base and J gave up 6 bases, with 12 bases separating them. The CDR3 DNA reads TGTGCCACCAGCAGAGGTTTAGTAGGACCCGGGGAGCTGTTTTTT. Translation gives CATSRGLVGPGELFF.

In this sample, this clonotype turned up a few times. The chain links TRBV15 to TRBJ2-7; D unclear. V was clipped by 4 bases and J by 0 bases, with 7 bases between them. CDR1 is LNHNV and CDR2 is YYDKDF in the germline V gene (reference sequence). The CDR3 is 13 amino acids. In nucleotides, the CDR3 is TGTGCCACCAGCAACCCCCCCTCCTACGAGCAGTACTTC. This encodes CATSNPPSYEQYF.

This clonotype was seen at least ten times. The chain couples TRBV6-2 or TRBV6-3 to TRBJ2-7; TRBD1 matches 8 bases. V was pared by 4 bases and J by 3 bases, with 2 bases of the junction left unmatched. CDR1 MNHEY and CDR2 SVGEGT come from the germline V gene. This CDR3 contains 13 residues. DNA of the CDR3: TGTGCCAGCAGTTGGGGACAGGTCTACGAGCAGTACTTC. It specifies CASSWGQVYEQYF.

Only a few counts were recorded for this clonotype. This could be a read error, since a much larger clone is one nucleotide away. The rearrangement links TRBV4-2 to TRBJ1-2; the match to TRBD1 covers 9 bases. The CDR3 consists of 15 residues. The germline V gene has CDR1 LGHNA and CDR2 YNFKEQ. Trimming at V came to 1 base and at J to 3 bases, leaving 3 bases not matched to a gene. In nucleotides, the CDR3 is TGTGCCAGCAGCCAAGGGACAGGGGCGGACTATGGCTACACCTTC. It encodes CASSQGTGADYGYTF.

This clonotype was picked up a small number of times. The V call is TRBV11-2, the J call TRBJ2-1; D gene ambiguous. The CDR3 is 13 amino acids. Trimming took 4 bases from V and 7 from J, leaving 11 bases between them. Germline V gene lookup returns CDR1 SGHAT and CDR2 FQNNGV. The CDR3 here is CASSSDTLNEQFF. In DNA form, the CDR3 reads TGTGCCAGCAGCTCCGACACGCTTAATGAGCAGTTCTTC.

This clonotype was seen only a few times. This chain joins TRBV5-6 and TRBJ2-7, with 12 bases fitting TRBD1. Germline values: CDR1 SGHDT, CDR2 YYEEEE. The CDR3 length is 16 residues. J lost 6 bases, V lost 2 bases, and 9 bases had no gene match. CDR3 nucleotide sequence: TGTGCCAGCAGCTTAAGCCCGGGACAGGGGGCGTTCGAGCAGTACTTC. Its protein product is CASSLSPGQGAFEQYF.

This clonotype was seen only a few times. This chain links TRBV7-7 with TRBJ2-1; possible D gene TRBD2, 6 bases. The CDR3 contains 13 residues. V was cut by 5 bases and J by 12 bases, with 17 bases left in between. Germline-derived CDR1 and CDR2 are SSHAT and FNYEAQ (reference sequence). CDR3 region: CASSPERHGGQFF. The CDR3 DNA is TGTGCCAGCAGCCCCGAGCGGCACGGGGGGCAGTTCTTC.

The gene calls are TRBV7-2 and TRBJ2-2; perhaps TRBD1 as D (5 bases). CDR3 length: 15 residues. Germline-derived CDR1 and CDR2 are SGHTA and FQGNSA. Trimming took off 5 bases at V and 8 bases at J, with 18 bases between the two ends. The DNA of the CDR3 is TGTGCCAGCAGCGTGTTCAGGGATTCAACAGGGGAGCTGTTTTTT. It is translated as CASSVFRDSTGELFF.

This clonotype has more than one count but fewer than ten. This chain connects TRBV4-3 to TRBJ2-7; TRBD2 aligns across 10 bases. This CDR3 spans 15 amino acids. V gave up 3 bases and J gave up 4 bases; unmatched junction bases: 6. Germline-derived CDR1 and CDR2 are LGHNA and YSLEER. In DNA form, the CDR3 reads TGCGCCAGCAGCCACTTCCCTAGCGGGAGTTACGAGCAGTACTTC. Its protein is CASSHFPSGSYEQYF.

The CDR3 here is CAIRGQGPYEQYF. The CDR3 DNA reads as TGTGCCATCAGGGGACAGGGCCCCTACGAGCAGTACTTC. The V call is TRBV10-3, the J call TRBJ2-7; 9 bases line up with TRBD1. Germline assignment: CDR1 ENHRY and CDR2 SYGVKD. The junction had 2 bases not matched to a gene; V was cut back by 6 bases and J by 2 bases. This CDR3 is built from 13 residues.